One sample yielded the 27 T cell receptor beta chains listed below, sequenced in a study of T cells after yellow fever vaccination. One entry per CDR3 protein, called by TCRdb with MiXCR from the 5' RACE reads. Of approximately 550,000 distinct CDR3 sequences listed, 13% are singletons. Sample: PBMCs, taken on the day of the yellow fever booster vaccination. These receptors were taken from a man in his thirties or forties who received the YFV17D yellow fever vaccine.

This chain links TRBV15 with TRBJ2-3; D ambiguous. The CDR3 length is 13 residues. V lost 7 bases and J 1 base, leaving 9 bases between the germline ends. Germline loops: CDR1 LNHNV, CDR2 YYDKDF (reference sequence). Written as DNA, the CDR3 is TGTGCCACCAACCGCGGAGGCACAGATACGCAGTATTTT. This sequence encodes CATNRGGTDTQYF.

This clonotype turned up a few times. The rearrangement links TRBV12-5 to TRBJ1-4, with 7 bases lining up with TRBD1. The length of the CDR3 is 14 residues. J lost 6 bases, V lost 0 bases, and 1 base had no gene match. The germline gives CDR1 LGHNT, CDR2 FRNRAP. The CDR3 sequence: CASGLVDRDEKLFF. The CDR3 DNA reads TGTGCTAGTGGTTTGGTAGACAGGGATGAAAAACTGTTTTTT.

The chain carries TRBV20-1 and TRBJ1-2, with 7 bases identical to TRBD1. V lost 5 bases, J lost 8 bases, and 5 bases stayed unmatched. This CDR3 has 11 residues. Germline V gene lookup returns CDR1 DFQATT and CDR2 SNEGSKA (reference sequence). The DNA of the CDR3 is TGCAGTGCTTCCCAGGGGGGAGGCTACACCTTC. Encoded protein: CSASQGGGYTF.

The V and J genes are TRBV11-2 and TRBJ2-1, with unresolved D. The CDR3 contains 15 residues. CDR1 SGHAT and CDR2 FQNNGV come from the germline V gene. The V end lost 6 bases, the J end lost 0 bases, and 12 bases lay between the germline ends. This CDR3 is CASSRPGTSYNEQFF. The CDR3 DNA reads TGTGCCAGCAGTCGTCCAGGTACCTCCTACAATGAGCAGTTCTTC. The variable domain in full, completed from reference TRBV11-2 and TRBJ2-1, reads EAGVAQSPRYKIIEKRQSVAFWCNPISGHATLYWYQQILGQGPKLLIQFQNNGVVDDSQLPKDRFSAERLKGVDSTLKIQPAKLEDSAVYLCASSRPGTSYNEQFFGPGTRLTVL.

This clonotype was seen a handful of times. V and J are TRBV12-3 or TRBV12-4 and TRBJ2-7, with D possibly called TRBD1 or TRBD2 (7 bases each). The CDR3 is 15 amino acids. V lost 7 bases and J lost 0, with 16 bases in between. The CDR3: CASKGGQGGSYEQYF. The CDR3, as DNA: TGTGCCAGCAAGGGGGGGCAGGGGGGCTCCTACGAGCAGTACTTC.

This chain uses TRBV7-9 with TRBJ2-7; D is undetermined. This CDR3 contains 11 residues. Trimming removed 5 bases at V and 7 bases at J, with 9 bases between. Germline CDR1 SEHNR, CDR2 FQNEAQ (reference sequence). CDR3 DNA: TGTGCCAGCAGCCGACTCGCGGAGCAGTACTTC. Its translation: CASSRLAEQYF.

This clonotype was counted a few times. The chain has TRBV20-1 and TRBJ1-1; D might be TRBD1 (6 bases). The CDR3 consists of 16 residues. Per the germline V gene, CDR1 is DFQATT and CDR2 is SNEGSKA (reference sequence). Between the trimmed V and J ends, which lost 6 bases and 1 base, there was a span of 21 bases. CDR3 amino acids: CSADPSSGAPNTEAFF. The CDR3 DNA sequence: TGCAGTGCAGACCCTAGCTCAGGGGCCCCGAACACTGAAGCTTTCTTT.

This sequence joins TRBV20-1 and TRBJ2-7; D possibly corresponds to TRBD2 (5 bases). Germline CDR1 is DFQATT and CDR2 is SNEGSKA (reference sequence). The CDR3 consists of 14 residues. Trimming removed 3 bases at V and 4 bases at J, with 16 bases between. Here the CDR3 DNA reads TGCAGTGCTAGCCGATTAGCGCGGACTTACGAGCAGTACTTC. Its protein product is CSASRLARTYEQYF.

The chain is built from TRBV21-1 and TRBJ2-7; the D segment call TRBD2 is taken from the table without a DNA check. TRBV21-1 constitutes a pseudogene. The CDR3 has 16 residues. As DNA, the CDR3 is TGTGCCAGCAGCAAAGACTCGGGGACTAGCATTTACGAGCAGTACTTC. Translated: CASSKDSGTSIYEQYF.

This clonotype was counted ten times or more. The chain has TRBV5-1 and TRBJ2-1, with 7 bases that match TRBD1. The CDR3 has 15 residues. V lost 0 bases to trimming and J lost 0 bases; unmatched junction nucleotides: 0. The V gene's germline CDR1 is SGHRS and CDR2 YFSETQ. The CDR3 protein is CASSLGDSSYNEQFF. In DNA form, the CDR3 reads TGCGCCAGCAGCTTGGGGGACAGCTCCTACAATGAGCAGTTCTTC.

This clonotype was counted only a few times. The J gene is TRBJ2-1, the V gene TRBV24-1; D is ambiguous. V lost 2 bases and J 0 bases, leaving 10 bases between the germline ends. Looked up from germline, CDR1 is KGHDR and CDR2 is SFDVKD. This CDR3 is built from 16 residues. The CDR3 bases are TGTGCCACCAGTGATTATTCTAGTGTCTCCTACAATGAGCAGTTCTTC. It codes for CATSDYSSVSYNEQFF.

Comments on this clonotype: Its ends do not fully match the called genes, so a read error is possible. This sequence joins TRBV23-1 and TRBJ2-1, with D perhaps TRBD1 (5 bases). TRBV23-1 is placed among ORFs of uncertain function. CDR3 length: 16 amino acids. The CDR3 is CAISQSPGPPYNEQFF. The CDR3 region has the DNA TGCGCCATCAGTCAATCTCCAGGGCCACCCTACAATGAGCAGTTCTTC.

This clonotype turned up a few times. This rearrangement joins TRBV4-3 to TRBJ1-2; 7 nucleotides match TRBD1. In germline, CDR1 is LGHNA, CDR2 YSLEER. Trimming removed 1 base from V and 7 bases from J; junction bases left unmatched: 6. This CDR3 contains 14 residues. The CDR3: CASSQAQGYGGYTF. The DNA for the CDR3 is TGCGCCAGCAGCCAAGCACAGGGGTACGGTGGCTACACCTTC.

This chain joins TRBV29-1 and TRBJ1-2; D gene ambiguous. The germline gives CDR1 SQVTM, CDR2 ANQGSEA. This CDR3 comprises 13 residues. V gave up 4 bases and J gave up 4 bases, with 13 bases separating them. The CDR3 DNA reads TGCAGCGTTGTCGGGGAGGTGAGCTATGGCTACACCTTC. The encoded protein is CSVVGEVSYGYTF.

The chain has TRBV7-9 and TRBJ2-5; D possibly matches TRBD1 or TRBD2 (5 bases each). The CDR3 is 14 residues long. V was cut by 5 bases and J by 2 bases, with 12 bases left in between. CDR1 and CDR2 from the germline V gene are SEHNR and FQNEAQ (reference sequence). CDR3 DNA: TGTGCCAGCAGCCCCCGGGACCCTCAAGAGACCCAGTACTTC. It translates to CASSPRDPQETQYF.

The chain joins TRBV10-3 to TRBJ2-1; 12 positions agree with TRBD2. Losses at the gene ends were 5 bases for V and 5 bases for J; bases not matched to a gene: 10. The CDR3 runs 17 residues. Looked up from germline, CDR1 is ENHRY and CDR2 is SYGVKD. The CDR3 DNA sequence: TGTGCCATCAGTAGGACTAGCGGGAAGTCGGAGCACAATGAGCAGTTCTTC. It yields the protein CAISRTSGKSEHNEQFF.

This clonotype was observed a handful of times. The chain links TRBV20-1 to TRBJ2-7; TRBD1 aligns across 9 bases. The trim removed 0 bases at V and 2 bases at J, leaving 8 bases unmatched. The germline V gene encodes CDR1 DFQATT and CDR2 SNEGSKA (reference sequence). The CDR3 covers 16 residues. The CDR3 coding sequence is TGCAGTGCTAGAGACACCGGGACAGGGAGGACCTACGAGCAGTACTTC. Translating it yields CSARDTGTGRTYEQYF.

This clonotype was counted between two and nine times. Written as DNA, the CDR3 is TGTGCCAGCAGAAATTCCTTTGGGGGGCGCGGGAGGGGAGACAATGAGCAGTTCTTC. This encodes CASRNSFGGRGRGDNEQFF. The genes are TRBV6-1 and TRBJ2-1; 9 nucleotides agree with TRBD2. The J segment lost 5 bases and the V segment lost 6 bases, leaving 20 bases of the junction unmatched. This CDR3 has 19 residues. CDR1 is MNHNS and CDR2 is SASEGT in the germline V gene.

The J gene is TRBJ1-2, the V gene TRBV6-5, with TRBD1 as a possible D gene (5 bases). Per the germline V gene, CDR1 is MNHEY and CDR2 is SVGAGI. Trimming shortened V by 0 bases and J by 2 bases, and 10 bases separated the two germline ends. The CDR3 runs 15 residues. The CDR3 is CASSYSFRENYGYTF. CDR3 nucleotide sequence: TGTGCCAGCAGTTACTCTTTCAGGGAGAACTATGGCTACACCTTC.

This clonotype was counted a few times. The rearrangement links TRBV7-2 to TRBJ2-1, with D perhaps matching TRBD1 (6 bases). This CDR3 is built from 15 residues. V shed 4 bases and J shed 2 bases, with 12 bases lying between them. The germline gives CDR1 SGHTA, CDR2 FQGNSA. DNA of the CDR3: TGTGCCAGCAGCTACCTACAGGGCGCCTACAATGAGCAGTTCTTC. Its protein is CASSYLQGAYNEQFF.

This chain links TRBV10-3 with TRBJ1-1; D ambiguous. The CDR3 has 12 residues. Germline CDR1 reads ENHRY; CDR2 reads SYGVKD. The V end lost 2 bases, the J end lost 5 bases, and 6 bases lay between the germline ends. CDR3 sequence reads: CAISERSTEAFF. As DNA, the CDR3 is TGTGCCATCAGTGAGAGGAGTACTGAAGCTTTCTTT.

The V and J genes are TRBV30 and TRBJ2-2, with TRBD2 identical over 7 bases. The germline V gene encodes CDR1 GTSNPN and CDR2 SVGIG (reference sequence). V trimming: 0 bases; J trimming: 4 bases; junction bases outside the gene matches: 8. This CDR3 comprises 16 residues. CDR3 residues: CAWSVWRASGTGELFF. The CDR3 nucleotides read TGTGCCTGGAGTGTTTGGCGGGCTAGCGGCACCGGGGAGCTGTTTTTT.

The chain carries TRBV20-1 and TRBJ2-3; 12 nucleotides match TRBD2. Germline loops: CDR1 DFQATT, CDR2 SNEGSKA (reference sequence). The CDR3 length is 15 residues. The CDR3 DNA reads TGCTGTCCGATATCTAGCGGGAGGGGACGAGATACGCAGTATTTT. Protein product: CCPISSGRGRDTQYF.

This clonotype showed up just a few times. The CDR3 sequence is CAISEGHIELGDTQYF. The CDR3 nucleotides are TGTGCCATCAGTGAGGGGCATATCGAATTGGGAGATACGCAGTATTTT. This sequence joins TRBV10-3 and TRBJ2-3; unclear D gene. V shed 2 bases and J shed 5 bases, with 17 bases lying between them. Germline CDR1 reads ENHRY; CDR2 reads SYGVKD. This CDR3 has 16 amino acids.

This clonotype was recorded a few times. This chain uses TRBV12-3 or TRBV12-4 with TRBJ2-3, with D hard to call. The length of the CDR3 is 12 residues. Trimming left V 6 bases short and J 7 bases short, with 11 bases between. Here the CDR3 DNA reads TGTGCCAGCAGCGGAAGCCGGAATACGCAGTATTTT. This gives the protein CASSGSRNTQYF.

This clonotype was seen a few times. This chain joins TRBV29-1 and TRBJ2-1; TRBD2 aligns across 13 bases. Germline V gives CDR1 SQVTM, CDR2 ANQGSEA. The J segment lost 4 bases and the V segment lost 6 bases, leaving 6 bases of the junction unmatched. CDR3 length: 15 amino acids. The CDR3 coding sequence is TGCAGCGTCGCTTGGGGACTAGCGGGATACAATGAGCAGTTCTTC. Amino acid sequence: CSVAWGLAGYNEQFF.

The DNA of the CDR3 is TGTGCCAGCATTAAGACAGGTCATTCCTACGAGCAGTACTTC. Protein: CASIKTGHSYEQYF. V is TRBV25-1 and J is TRBJ2-7; the D gene is possibly TRBD1 (6 bases). Germline loops: CDR1 MGHDK, CDR2 SYGVNS. The germline V and J ends were trimmed by 7 bases and 1 base, with 14 bases remaining between them. The CDR3 is made up of 14 amino acids.